This record covers a single T cell receptor beta chain. Its target is not known. This specimen comes from a study of cytomegalovirus exposure and HLA in healthy donors. The germline CDR1 and CDR2 sequences are SEHNR and FQNEAQ (reference sequence). The CDR3 is 15 amino acids. V was pared by 6 bases and J by 8 bases, with 8 bases of the junction left unmatched. Study-wide results and limits: It was reported that TCR beta sequences correctly inferred the HLA-A and HLA-B alleles for most subjects.

Primers for the PCR totalled 60 Vbeta and 13 Jbeta. Sequencing was performed with immunoSEQ multiplex PCR; in TCRdb, only in-frame clones are kept and a portion is missing. The data show about 150,000 clones, roughly four fifths seen once. The receptor's source is a man aged 18 to 29 in good health and CMV-seronegative. The chain combines TRBV7-9 with TRBJ2-1; 12 nucleotides line up with TRBD1. Material for sequencing was PBMCs. In DNA form, the CDR3 reads TGTGCCAGCAGGGAATCGGGACAGGGGGCCCATGAGCAGTTCTTC. Its protein is CASRESGQGAHEQFF.